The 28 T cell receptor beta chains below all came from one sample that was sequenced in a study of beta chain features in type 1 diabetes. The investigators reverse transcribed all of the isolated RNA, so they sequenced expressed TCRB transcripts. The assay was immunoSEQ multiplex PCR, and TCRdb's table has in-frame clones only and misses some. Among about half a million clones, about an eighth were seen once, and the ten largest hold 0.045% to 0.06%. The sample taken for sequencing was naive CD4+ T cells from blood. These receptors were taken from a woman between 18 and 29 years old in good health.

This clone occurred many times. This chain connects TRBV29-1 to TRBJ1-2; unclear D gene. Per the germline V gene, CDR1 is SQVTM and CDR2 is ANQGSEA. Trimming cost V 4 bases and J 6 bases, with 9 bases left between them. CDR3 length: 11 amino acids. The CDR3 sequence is CSVGAVDGYTF. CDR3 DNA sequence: TGCAGCGTTGGGGCAGTCGATGGCTACACCTTC.

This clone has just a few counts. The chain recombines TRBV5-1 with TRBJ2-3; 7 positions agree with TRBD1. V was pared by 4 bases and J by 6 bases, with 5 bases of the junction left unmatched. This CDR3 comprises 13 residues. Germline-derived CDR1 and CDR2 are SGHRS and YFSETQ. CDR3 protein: CASSDRAGDTQYF. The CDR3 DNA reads TGCGCCAGCAGCGACAGGGCCGGGGATACGCAGTATTTT.

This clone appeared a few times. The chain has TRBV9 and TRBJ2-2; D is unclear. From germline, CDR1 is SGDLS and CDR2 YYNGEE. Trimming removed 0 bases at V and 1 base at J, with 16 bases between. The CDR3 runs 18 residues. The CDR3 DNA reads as TGTGCCAGCAGCGTAGCCGGATCAGGTTCCCTGAACACCGGGGAGCTGTTTTTT. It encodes CASSVAGSGSLNTGELFF.

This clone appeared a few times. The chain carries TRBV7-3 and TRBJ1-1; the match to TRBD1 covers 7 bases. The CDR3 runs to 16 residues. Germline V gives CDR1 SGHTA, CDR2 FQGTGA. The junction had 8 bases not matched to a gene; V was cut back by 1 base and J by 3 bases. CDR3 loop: CASSLISGGAHTEAFF. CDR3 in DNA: TGTGCCAGCAGCTTAATCTCAGGGGGAGCGCACACTGAAGCTTTCTTT. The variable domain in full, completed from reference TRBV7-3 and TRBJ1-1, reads GAGVSQTPSNKVTEKGKYVELRCDPISGHTALYWYRQSLGQGPEFLIYFQGTGAADDSGLPNDRFFAVRPEGSVSTLKIQRTERGDSAVYLCASSLISGGAHTEAFFGQGTRLTVV.

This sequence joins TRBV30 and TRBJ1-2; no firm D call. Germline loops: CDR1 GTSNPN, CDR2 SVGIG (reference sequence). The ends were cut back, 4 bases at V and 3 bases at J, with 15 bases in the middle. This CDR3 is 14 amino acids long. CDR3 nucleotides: TGTGCCTGGATTTGGGATTCCTCAGACTATGGCTACACCTTC. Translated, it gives CAWIWDSSDYGYTF.

The CDR3 DNA reads TGTGCCAGCAGCCAAGCGGGCAGTAGTGTTTATGGCTACACCTTC. Translating it yields CASSQAGSSVYGYTF. This chain connects TRBV4-2 to TRBJ1-2; unclear D gene. V dropped 1 base and J dropped 5 bases, with 14 bases sitting between them. The CDR3 sequence is 15 residues long. Germline lookup yields CDR1 LGHNA and CDR2 YNFKEQ.

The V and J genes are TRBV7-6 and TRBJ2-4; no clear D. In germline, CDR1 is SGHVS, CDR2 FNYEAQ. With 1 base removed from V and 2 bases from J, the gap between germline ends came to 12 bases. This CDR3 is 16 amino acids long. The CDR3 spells CASSLGFAGTKNIQYF. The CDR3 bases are TGTGCCAGCAGCTTAGGGTTTGCTGGGACCAAAAACATTCAGTACTTC.

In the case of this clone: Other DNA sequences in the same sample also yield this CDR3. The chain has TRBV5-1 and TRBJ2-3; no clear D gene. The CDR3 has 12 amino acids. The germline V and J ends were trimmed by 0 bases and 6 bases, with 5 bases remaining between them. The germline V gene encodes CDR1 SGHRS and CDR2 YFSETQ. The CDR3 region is CASSLEGDTQYF. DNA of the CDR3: TGCGCCAGCAGCTTGGAAGGGGATACGCAGTATTTT.

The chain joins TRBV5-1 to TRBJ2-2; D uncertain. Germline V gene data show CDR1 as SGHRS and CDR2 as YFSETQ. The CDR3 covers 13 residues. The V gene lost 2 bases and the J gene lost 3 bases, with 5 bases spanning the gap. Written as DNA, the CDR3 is TGCGCCAGCAGCTTCTTAGACACCGGGGAGCTGTTTTTT. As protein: CASSFLDTGELFF. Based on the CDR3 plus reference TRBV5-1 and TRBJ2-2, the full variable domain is KAGVTQTPRYLIKTRGQQVTLSCSPISGHRSVSWYQQTPGQGLQFLFEYFSETQRNKGNFPGRFSGRQFSNSRSEMNVSTLELGDSALYLCASSFLDTGELFFGEGSRLTVL.

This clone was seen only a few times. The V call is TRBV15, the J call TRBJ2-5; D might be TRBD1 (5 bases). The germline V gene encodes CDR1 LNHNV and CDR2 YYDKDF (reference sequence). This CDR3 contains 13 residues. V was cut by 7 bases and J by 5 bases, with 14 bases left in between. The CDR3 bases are TGTGCCACCATTAGGGGATGGGGCGAGACCCAGTACTTC. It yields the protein CATIRGWGETQYF.

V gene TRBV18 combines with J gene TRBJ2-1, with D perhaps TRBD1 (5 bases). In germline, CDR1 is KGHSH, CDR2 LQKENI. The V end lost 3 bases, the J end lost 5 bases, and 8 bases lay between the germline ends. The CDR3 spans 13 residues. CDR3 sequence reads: CASSPPGHNEQFF. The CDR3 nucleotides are TGTGCCAGCTCACCTCCAGGGCACAATGAGCAGTTCTTC.

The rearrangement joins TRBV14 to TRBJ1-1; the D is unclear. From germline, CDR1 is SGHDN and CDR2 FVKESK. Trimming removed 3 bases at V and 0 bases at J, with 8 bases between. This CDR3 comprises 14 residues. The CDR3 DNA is TGTGCCAGCAGCCAGAACACAGTGAACACTGAAGCTTTCTTT. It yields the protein CASSQNTVNTEAFF.

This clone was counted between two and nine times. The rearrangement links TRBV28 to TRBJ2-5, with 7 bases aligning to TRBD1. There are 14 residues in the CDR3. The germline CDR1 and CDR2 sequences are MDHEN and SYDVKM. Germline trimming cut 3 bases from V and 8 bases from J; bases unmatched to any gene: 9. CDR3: CASSFPGGWKTQYF. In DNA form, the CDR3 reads TGTGCCAGCAGTTTCCCAGGGGGATGGAAAACCCAGTACTTC.

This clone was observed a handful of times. In DNA, the CDR3 is TGTGCCAGCAGCTTGGCCAAGGAGCGAGGAGAGACCCAGTACTTC. Translating gives CASSLAKERGETQYF. The chain combines TRBV5-7 with TRBJ2-5; D is ambiguous. TRBV5-7 is sorted into the ORF group, with uncertain function. V lost 0 bases and J 4 bases, leaving 13 bases between the germline ends. This CDR3 region has 15 residues.

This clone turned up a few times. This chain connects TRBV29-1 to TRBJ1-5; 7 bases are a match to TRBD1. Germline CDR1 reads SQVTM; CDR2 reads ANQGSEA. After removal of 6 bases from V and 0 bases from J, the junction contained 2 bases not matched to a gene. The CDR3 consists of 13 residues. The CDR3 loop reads CSVQGDSNQPQHF. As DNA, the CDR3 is TGCAGCGTCCAGGGGGATAGCAATCAGCCCCAGCATTTT. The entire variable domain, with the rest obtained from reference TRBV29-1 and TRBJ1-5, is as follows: SAVISQKPSRDICQRGTSLTIQCQVDSQVTMMFWYRQQPGQSLTLIATANQGSEATYESGFVIDKFPISRPNLTFSTLTVSNMSPEDSSIYLCSVQGDSNQPQHFGDGTRLSIL.

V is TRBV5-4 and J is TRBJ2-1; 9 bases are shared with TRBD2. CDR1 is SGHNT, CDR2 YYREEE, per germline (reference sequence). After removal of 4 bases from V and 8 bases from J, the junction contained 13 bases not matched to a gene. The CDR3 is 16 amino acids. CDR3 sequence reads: CASSLGSSGTGYEQFF. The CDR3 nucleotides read TGTGCCAGCAGCCTAGGGTCTAGCGGGACCGGGTATGAGCAGTTCTTC.

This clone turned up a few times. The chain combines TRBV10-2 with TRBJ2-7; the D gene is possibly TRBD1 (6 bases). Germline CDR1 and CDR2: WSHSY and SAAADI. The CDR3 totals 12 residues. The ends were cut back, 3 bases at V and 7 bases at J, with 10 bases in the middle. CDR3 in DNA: TGCGCCAGCAGTGACCCAGGGGATGAGCAGTACTTC. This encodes CASSDPGDEQYF.

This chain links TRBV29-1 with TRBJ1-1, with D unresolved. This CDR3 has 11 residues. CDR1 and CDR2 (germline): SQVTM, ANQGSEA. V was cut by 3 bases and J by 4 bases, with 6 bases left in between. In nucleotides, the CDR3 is TGCAGCGTTGATGCAGGCACTGAAGCTTTCTTT. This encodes CSVDAGTEAFF.

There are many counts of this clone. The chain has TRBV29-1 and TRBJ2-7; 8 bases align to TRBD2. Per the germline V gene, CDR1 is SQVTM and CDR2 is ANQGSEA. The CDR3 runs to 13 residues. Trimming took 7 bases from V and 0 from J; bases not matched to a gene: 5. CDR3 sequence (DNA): TGCAGCGCGACTGGACTAGCCTCCTACGAGCAGTACTTC. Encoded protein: CSATGLASYEQYF.

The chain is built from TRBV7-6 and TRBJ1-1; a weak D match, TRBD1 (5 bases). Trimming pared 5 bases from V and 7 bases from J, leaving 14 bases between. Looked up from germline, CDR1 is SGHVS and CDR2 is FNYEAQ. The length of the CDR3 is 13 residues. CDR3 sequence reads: CASSNRDHGEAFF. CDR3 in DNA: TGTGCCAGCAGCAACCGGGACCACGGTGAAGCTTTCTTT.

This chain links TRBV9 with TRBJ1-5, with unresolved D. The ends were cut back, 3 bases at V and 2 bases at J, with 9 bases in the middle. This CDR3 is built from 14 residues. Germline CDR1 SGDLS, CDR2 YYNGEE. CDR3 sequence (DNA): TGTGCCAGCAGCGCCCAAGGTCGCAATCAGCCCCAGCATTTT. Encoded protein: CASSAQGRNQPQHF.

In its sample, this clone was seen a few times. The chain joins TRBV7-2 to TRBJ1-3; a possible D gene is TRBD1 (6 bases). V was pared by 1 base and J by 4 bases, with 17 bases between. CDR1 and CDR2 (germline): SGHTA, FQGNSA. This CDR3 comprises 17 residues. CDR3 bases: TGTGCCAGCAGCTTAGTAGGGTTCGGGACAACGGGAAACACCATATATTTT. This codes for CASSLVGFGTTGNTIYF.

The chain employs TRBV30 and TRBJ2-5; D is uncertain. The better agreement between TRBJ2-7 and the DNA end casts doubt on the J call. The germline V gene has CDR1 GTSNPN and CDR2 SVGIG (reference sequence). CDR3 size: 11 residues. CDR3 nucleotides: TGTGCCTGGAGTGAGGTTTACGAGCAGTACTTC. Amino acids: CAWSEVYEQYF.

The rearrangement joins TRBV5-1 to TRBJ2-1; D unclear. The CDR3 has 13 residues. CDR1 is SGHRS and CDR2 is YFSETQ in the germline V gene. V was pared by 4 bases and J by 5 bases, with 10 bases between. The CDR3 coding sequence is TGCGCCAGCAGCACCGGGTCCGACAATGAGCAGTTCTTC. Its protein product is CASSTGSDNEQFF.

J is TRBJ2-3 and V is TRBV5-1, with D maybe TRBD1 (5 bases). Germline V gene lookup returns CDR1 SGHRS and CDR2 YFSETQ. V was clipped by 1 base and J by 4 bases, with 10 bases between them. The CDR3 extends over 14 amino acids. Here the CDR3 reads CASSLPGQSDTQYF. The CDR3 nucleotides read TGCGCCAGCAGCTTGCCAGGGCAGTCAGATACGCAGTATTTT.

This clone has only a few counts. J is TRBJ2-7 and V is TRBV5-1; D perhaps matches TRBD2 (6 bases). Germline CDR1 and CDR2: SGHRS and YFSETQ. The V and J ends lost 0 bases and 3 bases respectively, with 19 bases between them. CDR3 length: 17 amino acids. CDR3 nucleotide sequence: TGCGCCAGCAGCTTGGTCTCTAGCGATAACAAGGGCTACGAGCAGTACGTC. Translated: CASSLVSSDNKGYEQYV.

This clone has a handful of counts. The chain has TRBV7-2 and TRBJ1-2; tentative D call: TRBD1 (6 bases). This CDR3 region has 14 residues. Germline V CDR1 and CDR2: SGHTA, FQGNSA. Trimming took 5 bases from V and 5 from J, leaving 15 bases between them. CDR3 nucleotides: TGTGCCAGCAGCCTTACGCAGGGGCCGTATGGCTACACCTTC. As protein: CASSLTQGPYGYTF.

The CDR3 DNA reads TGTGCCAGCAGTTCGTTCCTAAAGGGCTCCTACAATGAGCAGTTCTTC. This sequence encodes CASSSFLKGSYNEQFF. J is TRBJ2-1 and V is TRBV27; unclear D gene. The V end lost 4 bases, the J end lost 0 bases, and 13 bases lay between the germline ends. The CDR3 spans 16 residues. Germline CDR1 MNHEY, CDR2 SMNVEV (reference sequence).